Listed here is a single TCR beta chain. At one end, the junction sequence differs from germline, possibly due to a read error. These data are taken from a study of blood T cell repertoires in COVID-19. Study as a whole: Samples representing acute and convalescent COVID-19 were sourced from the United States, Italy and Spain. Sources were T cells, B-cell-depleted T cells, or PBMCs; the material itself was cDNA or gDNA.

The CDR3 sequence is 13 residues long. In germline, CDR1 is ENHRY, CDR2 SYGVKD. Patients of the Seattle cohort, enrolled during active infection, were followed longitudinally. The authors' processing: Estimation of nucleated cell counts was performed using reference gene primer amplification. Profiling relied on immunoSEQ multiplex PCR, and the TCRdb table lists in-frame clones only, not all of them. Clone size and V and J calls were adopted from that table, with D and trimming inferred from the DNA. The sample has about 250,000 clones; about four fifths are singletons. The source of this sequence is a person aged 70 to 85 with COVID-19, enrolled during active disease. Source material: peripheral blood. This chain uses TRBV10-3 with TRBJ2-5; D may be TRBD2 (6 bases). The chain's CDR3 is CATTTNPRETRYF. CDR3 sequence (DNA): TGTGCCACGACGACAAATCCTCGGGAGACCCGGTACTTC.